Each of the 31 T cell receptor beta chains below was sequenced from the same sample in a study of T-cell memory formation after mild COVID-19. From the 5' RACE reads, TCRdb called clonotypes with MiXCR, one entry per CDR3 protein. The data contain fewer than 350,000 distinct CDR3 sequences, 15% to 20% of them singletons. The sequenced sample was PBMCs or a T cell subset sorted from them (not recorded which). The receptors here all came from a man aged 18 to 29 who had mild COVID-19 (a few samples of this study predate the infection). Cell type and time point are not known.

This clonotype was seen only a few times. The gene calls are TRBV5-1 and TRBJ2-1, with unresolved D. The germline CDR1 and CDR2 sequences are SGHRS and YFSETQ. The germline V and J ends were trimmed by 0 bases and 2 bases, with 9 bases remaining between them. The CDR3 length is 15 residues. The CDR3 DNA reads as TGCGCCAGCAGCTTGGTTAGGGAAGCCTACAATGAGCAGTTCTTC. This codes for CASSLVREAYNEQFF.

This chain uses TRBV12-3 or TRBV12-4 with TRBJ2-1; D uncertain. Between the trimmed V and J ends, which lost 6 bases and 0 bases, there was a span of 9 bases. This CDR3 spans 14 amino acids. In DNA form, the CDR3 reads TGTGCCAGCAGGCAGGCAACCTCCTACAATGAGCAGTTCTTC. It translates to CASRQATSYNEQFF.

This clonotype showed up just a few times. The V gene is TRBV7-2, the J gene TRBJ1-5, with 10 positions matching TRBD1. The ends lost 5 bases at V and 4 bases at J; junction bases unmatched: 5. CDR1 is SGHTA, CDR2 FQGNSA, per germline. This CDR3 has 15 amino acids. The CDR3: CASSRWGQGNQPQHF. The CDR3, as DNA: TGTGCCAGCAGCCGCTGGGGACAGGGGAATCAGCCCCAGCATTTT.

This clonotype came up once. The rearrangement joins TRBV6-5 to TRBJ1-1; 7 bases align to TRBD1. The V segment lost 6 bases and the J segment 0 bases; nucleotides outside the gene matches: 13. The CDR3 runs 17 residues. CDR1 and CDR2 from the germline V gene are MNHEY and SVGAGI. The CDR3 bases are TGTGCCAGCAGCAGGGGGATCGGCCAGGATATGAACACTGAAGCTTTCTTT. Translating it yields CASSRGIGQDMNTEAFF.

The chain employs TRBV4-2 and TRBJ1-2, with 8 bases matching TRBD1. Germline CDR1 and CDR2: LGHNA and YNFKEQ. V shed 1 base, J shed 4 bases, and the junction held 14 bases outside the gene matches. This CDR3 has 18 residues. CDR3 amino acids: CASSQAERGGQEIYGYTF. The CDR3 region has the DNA TGTGCCAGCAGCCAAGCGGAGAGGGGGGGACAGGAGATCTATGGCTACACCTTC.

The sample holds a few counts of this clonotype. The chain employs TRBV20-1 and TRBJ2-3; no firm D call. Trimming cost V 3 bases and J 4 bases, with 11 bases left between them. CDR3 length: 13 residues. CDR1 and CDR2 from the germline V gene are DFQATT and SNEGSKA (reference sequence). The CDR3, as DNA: TGCAGTGCTAGCGGGTCGTCGGCAGATACGCAGTATTTT. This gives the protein CSASGSSADTQYF.

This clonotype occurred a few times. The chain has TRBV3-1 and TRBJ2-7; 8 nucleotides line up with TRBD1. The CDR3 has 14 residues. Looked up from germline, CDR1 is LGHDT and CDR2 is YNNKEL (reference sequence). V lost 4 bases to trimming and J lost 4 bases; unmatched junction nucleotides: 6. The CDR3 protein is CASSPRDRNYEQYV. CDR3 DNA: TGTGCCAGCAGCCCCCGGGACAGGAATTACGAGCAGTACGTC.

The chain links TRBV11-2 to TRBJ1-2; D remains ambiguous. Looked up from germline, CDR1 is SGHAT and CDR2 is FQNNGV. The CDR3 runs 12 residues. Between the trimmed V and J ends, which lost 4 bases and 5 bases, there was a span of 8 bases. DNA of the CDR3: TGTGCCAGCAGCTCTTTTTTATATGGCTACACCTTC. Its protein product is CASSSFLYGYTF.

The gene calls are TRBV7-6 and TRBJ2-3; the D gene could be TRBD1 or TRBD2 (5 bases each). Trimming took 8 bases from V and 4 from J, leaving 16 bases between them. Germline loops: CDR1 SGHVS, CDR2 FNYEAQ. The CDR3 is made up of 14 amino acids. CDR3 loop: CASGPGRAADTQYF. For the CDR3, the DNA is TGTGCCAGCGGACCGGGACGAGCGGCAGATACGCAGTATTTT.

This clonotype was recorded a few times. This chain's CDR3 is CASSIRTGVAGELFF. In nucleotides, the CDR3 is TGTGCCAGTAGTATAAGGACAGGGGTGGCCGGGGAGCTGTTTTTT. This sequence joins TRBV19 and TRBJ2-2, with 9 bases that match TRBD1. The CDR3 totals 15 residues. The J segment lost 6 bases and the V segment lost 2 bases, leaving 4 bases of the junction unmatched. The germline CDR1 and CDR2 sequences are LNHDA and SQIVND (reference sequence).

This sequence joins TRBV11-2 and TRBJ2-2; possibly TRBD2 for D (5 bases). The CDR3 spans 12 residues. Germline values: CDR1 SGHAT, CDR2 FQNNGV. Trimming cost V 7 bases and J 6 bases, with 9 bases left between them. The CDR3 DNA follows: TGTGCCAGCACCGTAGCGTCCGGGGAGCTGTTTTTT. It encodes CASTVASGELFF.

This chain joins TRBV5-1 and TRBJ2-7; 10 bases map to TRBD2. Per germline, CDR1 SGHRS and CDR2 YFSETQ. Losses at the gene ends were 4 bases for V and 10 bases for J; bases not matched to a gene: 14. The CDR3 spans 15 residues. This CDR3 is CASSPLAGDLRRQYF. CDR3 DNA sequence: TGCGCCAGCAGCCCGCTAGCGGGGGACTTACGACGACAGTACTTC. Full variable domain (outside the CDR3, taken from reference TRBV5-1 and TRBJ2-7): KAGVTQTPRYLIKTRGQQVTLSCSPISGHRSVSWYQQTPGQGLQFLFEYFSETQRNKGNFPGRFSGRQFSNSRSEMNVSTLELGDSALYLCASSPLAGDLRRQYFGPGTRLTVT.

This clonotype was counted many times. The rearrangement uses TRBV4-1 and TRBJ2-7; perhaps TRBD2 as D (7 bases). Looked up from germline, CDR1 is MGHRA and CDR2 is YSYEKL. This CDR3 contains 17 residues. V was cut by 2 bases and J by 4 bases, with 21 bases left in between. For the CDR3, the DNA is TGCGCCAGCAGCCAATCCTTCGCCCGGGGGGCGAGATACGAGCAGTACTTC. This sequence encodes CASSQSFARGARYEQYF.

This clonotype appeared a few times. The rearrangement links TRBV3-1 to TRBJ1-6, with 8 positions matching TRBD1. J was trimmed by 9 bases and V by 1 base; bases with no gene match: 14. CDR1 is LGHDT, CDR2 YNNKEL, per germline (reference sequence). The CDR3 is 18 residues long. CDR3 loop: CASSQVALQAGGISPLHF. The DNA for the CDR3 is TGTGCCAGCAGCCAAGTGGCCCTCCAGGCAGGGGGCATTTCACCCCTCCACTTT.

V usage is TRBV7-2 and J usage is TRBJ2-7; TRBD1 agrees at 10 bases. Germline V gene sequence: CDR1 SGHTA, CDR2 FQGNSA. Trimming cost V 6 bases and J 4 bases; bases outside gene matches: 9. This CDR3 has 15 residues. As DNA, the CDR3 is TGTGCCAGCAGTTTGGACAGGGGGACGATGTACGAGCAGTACTTC. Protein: CASSLDRGTMYEQYF.

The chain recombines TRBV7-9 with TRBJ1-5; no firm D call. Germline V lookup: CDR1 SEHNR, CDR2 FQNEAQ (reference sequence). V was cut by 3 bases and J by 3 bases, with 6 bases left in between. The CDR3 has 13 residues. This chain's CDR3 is CASSLGYNQPQHF. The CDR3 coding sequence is TGTGCCAGCAGCTTGGGGTACAATCAGCCCCAGCATTTT.

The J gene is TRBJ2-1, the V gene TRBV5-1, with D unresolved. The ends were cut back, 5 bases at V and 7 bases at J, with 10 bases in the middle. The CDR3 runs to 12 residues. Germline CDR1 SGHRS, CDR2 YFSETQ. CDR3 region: CASSMDGNEQFF. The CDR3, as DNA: TGCGCCAGCAGTATGGACGGAAATGAGCAGTTCTTC.

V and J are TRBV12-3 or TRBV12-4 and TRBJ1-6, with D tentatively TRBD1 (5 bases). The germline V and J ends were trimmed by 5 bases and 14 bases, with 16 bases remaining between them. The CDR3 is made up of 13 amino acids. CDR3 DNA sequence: TGTGCCAGCAGTATCCAACGGGGGGATTCCCTCCACTTT. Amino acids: CASSIQRGDSLHF.

The CDR3 region has the DNA TGTGCCATCAGTGACGGGGCCGTTCGGGGCGAGCAGTACGTC. Translation: CAISDGAVRGEQYV. V and J are TRBV10-3 and TRBJ2-7, with D perhaps assigned TRBD1 or TRBD2 (5 bases each). Germline loops: CDR1 ENHRY, CDR2 SYGVKD. The CDR3 spans 14 residues. V was trimmed by 3 bases and J by 6 bases, leaving 15 bases between them.

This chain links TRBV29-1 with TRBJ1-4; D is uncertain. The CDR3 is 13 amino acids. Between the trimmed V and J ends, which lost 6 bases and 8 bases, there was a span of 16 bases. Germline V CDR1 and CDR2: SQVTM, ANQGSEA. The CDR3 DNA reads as TGCAGCGTCTGGATTAGACTGGGCGAAAAACTGTTTTTT. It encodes CSVWIRLGEKLFF.

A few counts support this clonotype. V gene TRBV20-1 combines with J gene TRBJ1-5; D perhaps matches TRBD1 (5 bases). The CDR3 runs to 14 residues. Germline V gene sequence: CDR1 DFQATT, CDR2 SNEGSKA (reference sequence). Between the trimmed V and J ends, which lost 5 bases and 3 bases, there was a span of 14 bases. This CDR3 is CSAREHGANQPQHF. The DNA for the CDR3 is TGCAGTGCTCGTGAACACGGGGCCAATCAGCCCCAGCATTTT.

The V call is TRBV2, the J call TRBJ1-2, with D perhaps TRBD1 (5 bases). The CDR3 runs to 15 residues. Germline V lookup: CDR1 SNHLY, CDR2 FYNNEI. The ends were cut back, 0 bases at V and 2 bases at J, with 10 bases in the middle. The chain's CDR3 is CASSEASNRNYGYTF. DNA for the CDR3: TGTGCCAGCAGTGAAGCGAGTAACAGGAACTATGGCTACACCTTC.

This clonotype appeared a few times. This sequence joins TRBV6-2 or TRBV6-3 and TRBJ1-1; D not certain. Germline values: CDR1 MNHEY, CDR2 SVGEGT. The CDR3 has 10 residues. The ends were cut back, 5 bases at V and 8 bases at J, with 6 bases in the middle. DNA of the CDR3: TGTGCCAGCAGTGGGTACGAAGCTTTCTTT. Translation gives CASSGYEAFF.

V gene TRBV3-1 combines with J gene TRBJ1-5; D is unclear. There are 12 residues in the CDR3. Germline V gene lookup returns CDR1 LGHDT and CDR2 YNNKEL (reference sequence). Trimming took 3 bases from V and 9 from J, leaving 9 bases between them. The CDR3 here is CASSHRRGPQHF. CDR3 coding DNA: TGTGCCAGCAGCCATAGGAGAGGGCCCCAGCATTTT.

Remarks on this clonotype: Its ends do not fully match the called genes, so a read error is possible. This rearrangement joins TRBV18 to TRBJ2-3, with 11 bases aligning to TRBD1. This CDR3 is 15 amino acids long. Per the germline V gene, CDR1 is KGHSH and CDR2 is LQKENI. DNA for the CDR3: TGTGCCAGCTCACCTAGGACAGGGGGCACGGATACGCAGTATTTT. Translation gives CASSPRTGGTDTQYF. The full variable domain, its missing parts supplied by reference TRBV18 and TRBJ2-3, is NAGVMQNPRHLVRRRGQEARLRCSPMKGHSHVYWYRQLPEEGLKFMVYLQKENIIDESGMPKERFSAEFPKEGPSILRIQQVVRGDSAAYFCASSPRTGGTDTQYFGPGTRLTVL.

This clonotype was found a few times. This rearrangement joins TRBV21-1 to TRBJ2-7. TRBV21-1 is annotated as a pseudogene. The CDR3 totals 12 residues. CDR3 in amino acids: CKSPVWIHEQYV. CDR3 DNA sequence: TGTAAATCGCCGGTTTGGATCCACGAGCAGTACGTC.

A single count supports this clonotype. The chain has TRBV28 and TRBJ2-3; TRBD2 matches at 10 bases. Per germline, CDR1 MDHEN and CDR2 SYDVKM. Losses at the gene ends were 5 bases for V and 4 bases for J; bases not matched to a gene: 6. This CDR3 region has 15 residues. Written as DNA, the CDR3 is TGTGCCAGCAGTACTAGCGGGGACCTCGCAGATACGCAGTATTTT. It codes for CASSTSGDLADTQYF.

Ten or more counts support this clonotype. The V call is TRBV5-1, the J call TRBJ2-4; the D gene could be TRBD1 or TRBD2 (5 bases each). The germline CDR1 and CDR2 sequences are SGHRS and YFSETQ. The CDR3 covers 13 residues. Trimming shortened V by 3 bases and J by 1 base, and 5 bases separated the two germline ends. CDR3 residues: CASSWGAKNIQYF. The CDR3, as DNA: TGCGCCAGCAGCTGGGGGGCCAAAAACATTCAGTACTTC.

The CDR3 sequence is CASSLLTSGTDTQYF. CDR3 nucleotide sequence: TGTGCCAGCAGCTTGCTAACTAGCGGCACAGATACGCAGTATTTT. The rearrangement joins TRBV5-6 to TRBJ2-3, with 7 nucleotides matching TRBD2. V gave up 1 base and J gave up 1 base; unmatched junction bases: 3. Germline loops: CDR1 SGHDT, CDR2 YYEEEE. The length of the CDR3 is 15 residues.

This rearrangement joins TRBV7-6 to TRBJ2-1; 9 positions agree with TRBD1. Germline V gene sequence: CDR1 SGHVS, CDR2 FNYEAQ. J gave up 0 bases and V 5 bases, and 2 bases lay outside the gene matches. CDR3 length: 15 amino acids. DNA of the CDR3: TGTGCCAGCAGCCTACAGGGGGCCTCCTACAATGAGCAGTTCTTC. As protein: CASSLQGASYNEQFF.

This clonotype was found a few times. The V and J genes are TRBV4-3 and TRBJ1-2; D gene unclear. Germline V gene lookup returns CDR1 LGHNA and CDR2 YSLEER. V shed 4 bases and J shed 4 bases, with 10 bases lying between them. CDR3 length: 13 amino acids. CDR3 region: CASSRDPGYGYTF. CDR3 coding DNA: TGCGCCAGCAGCCGTGACCCTGGCTATGGCTACACCTTC.